This section outlines one TCR beta chain sequence together with its context. Its antigen is not known. These data originate in a study of T cells after yellow fever vaccination. As for the study in general: Fractions containing few cells were prepared with SMART-Seq v4 Ultra Low Input. Study-level points and caveats: Boosting was followed by the reappearance of most primary-vaccination clones (around 95% CD4, about 90% CD8). Clonotypes shared by both compartments, CD4 and CD8, made up a small share.

The CDR3 contains 16 residues. Germline CDR1 is SGHRS and CDR2 is YFSETQ. The V and J ends lost 4 bases and 0 bases, in that order; junction bases with no gene match: 4. In making TCR cDNA, 5'RACE template switching added a universal primer site and UMIs to it. Via MiXCR, TCRdb re-called the 5' RACE reads, giving one row per CDR3 protein. The sample holds some 350,000 distinct CDR3 sequences, around 3.9% seen once. V gene TRBV5-1 combines with J gene TRBJ2-4, with TRBD1 matching 10 bases. Sample: PBMCs, taken 5 days after the yellow fever booster vaccination. The origin of this receptor is a man aged 18 to 29 who received the YFV17D yellow fever vaccine. The CDR3 spells CASSQDRGLAKNIQYF. For the CDR3, the DNA is TGCGCCAGCAGCCAAGACAGGGGGCTAGCCAAAAACATTCAGTACTTC. Together with reference TRBV5-1 and TRBJ2-4, the CDR3 gives the full variable domain: KAGVTQTPRYLIKTRGQQVTLSCSPISGHRSVSWYQQTPGQGLQFLFEYFSETQRNKGNFPGRFSGRQFSNSRSEMNVSTLELGDSALYLCASSQDRGLAKNIQYFGAGTRLSVL.